The rows below give T cell receptor beta chains drawn from one sample of a study of response to subunit inactivated influenza vaccine. In TCRdb, the RT-PCR reads were re-called with MiXCR into one record per CDR3 protein. The sample contains some 600,000 distinct CDR3 sequences, less than 15% of which appear only once. Specimen: PBMCs from blood, collected 14 to 15 days before vaccination. The receptors were gathered from a man aged 50 to 59 who received an inactivated influenza vaccine. CDR3s include the opening cysteine and the closing phenylalanine or tryptophan. Fields, in order: clone size, D gene, J gene, V gene, CDR3 protein, CDR3 DNA. A D gene is named only where the DNA matches it firmly. Clone size is shown for a subset of rows, as once, few, many or a class of expanded clone.

.	.	TRBJ2-3	TRBV7-2	CASSSQWRETDTQYF	TGTGCCAGCAGCTCACAGTGGAGAGAGACAGATACGCAGTATTTT
.	TRBD2	TRBJ2-1	TRBV28	CASSFMAGGPIGYEQFF	TGTGCCAGCAGTTTTATGGCGGGAGGGCCGATTGGGTATGAGCAGTTCTTC
.	TRBD1	TRBJ1-2	TRBV20-1	CSVDRGGFVNGYTF	TGCAGTGTGGACAGGGGAGGCTTTGTAAACGGCTACACCTTC
few	.	TRBJ2-3	TRBV10-3	CAITNSGSTDTQYF	TGTGCCATCACCAATAGCGGAAGCACAGATACGCAGTATTTT
.	TRBD2	TRBJ2-7	TRBV27	CASSLREGDEQYF	TGTGCCAGCAGTTTGAGGGAGGGCGACGAGCAGTACTTC
.	.	TRBJ2-2	TRBV4-1	CASRQQGGGELFF	TGCGCCAGCAGACAACAGGGCGGCGGGGAGCTGTTTTTT
.	.	TRBJ2-3	TRBV7-2	CASSLADRHTDTQYF	TGTGCCAGCAGCTTAGCGGACCGACACACAGATACGCAGTATTTT
few	.	TRBJ2-3	TRBV20-1	CSADGTHRDTQYF	TGCAGTGCCGACGGGACCCATCGGGATACGCAGTATTTT
.	.	TRBJ2-2	TRBV15	CATSREWGLASGINTGELFF	TGTGCCACCAGCAGGGAATGGGGGCTTGCAAGCGGGATCAACACCGGGGAGCTGTTTTTT
.	TRBD2	TRBJ2-1	TRBV20-1	CSARRGLAGGPDEQFF	TGCAGTGCTAGACGTGGACTAGCGGGAGGGCCGGATGAGCAGTTCTTC
.	.	TRBJ2-1	TRBV11-3	CASSSGGHKSYNEQFF	TGTGCCAGCAGCTCTGGGGGCCACAAGTCCTACAATGAGCAGTTCTTC
few	TRBD1	TRBJ1-5	TRBV13	CASSLGVVGQGNQPQHF	TGTGCCAGCAGCTTAGGCGTTGTGGGACAGGGGAATCAGCCCCAGCATTTT
.	.	TRBJ1-2	TRBV5-1	CASSLPGIVNYGYTF	TGCGCCAGCAGCCTACCAGGGATCGTCAACTATGGCTACACCTTC
few	.	TRBJ2-7	TRBV15	CATSRDFEYEQYF	TGTGCCACCAGCAGAGATTTTGAATACGAGCAGTACTTC
.	TRBD1	TRBJ2-3	TRBV12-3/TRBV12-4	CASSRLGTAPDTQYF	TGTGCCAGCAGTCGCCTCGGGACAGCCCCAGATACGCAGTATTTT
.	.	TRBJ2-1	TRBV6-2/TRBV6-3	CASSRGQHEQFF	TGTGCCAGCAGCCGTGGACAGCATGAGCAGTTCTTC
few	.	TRBJ2-2	TRBV10-2	CASLGTTNTGELFF	TGCGCCAGCCTAGGTACAACGAACACCGGGGAGCTGTTTTTT
few	.	TRBJ1-4	TRBV5-1	CASRDGTGSEKLFF	TGCGCCAGCAGAGACGGGACGGGAAGTGAAAAACTGTTTTTT
.	TRBD1	TRBJ2-1	TRBV5-1	CASSSGQVSYNEQFF	TGCGCCAGCAGCTCTGGACAGGTATCCTACAATGAGCAGTTCTTC
many	.	TRBJ1-5	TRBV7-8	CASSLVMTGGQPQHF	TGTGCCAGCAGCTTAGTTATGACTGGCGGTCAGCCCCAGCATTTT
many	.	TRBJ1-3	TRBV21-1	CASSNFLTSGNTIYF	TGTGCCAGCAGCAATTTCTTAACCTCTGGAAACACCATATATTTT
.	.	TRBJ2-3	TRBV9	CARDPGTNTDTQYF	TGTGCCAGAGACCCCGGGACGAACACAGATACGCAGTATTTT
few	.	TRBJ1-4	TRBV4-2	CASSQVQDNEKLFF	TGTGCCAGCAGCCAAGTCCAGGATAATGAAAAACTGTTTTTT